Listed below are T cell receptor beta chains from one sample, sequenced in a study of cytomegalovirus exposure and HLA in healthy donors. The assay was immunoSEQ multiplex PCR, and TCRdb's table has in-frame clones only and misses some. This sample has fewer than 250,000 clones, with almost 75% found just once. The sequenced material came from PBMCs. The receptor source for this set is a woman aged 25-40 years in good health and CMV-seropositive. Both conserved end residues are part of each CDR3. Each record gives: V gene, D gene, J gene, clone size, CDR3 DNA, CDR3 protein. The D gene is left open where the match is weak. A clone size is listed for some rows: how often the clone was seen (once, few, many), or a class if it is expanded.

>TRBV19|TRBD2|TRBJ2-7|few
TGTGCCAGTAGTCCACTAGCGGGACGCTACGAGCAGTACTTC
CASSPLAGRYEQYF
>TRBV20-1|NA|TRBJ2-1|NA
TGCAGTGCTAGTCCCCAGGATGAGCAGTTCTTC
CSASPQDEQFF
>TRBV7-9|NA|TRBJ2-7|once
TGTGCCAGCAGCTTAGGTGTGAGCTCGAACGAGCAGTACTTC
CASSLGVSSNEQYF
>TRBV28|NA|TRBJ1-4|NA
TGTGCCAGCAGTCCCCAGCGGTTGGGGGAAAAACTGTTTTTT
CASSPQRLGEKLFF
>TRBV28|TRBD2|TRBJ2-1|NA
TGTGCCAGCAGTTTAAGGACTAGCGGGAGTCGGGGGCAGTTCTTC
CASSLRTSGSRGQFF
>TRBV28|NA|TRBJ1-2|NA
TGTGCCAGCAGTTTAACAGATACCTATGGCTACACCTTC
CASSLTDTYGYTF
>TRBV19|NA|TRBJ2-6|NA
TGTGCCAGTAGTGCTCAGGACTCTGGGGCCAACGTCCTGACTTTC
CASSAQDSGANVLTF
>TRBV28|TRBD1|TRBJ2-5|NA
TGTGCCAGCAGTCCCCACCCCTGGACAGGGGAGAATCCAGAGACCCAGTACTTC
CASSPHPWTGENPETQYF
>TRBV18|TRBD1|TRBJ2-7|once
TGTGCCAGCTCACCGTACGGGACAGGGGGCTGGGGAGAGCGGTACTTC
CASSPYGTGGWGERYF
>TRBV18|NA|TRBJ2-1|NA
TGTGCCAGCTCACCACCCTCCGGGTACAATGAGCAGTTCTTC
CASSPPSGYNEQFF
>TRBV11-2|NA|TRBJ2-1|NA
TGTGCCAGCAGCTTAGGTCACAGGGCGATCGCCAATGAGCAGTTCTTC
CASSLGHRAIANEQFF
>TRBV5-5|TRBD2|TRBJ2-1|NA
TGTGCCAGCAGCCCGGGACTAGCCGCCGGCAATGAGCAGTTCTTC
CASSPGLAAGNEQFF
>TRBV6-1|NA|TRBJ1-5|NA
TGTGCCAGCCGGGATACTAGCAATCAGCCCCAGCATTTT
CASRDTSNQPQHF
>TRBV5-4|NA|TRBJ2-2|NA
TGTGCCAGCAGCTTGTTTGGCGGGAAGGCGGCCGGGGAGCTGTTTTTT
CASSLFGGKAAGELFF
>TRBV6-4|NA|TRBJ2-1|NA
TGTGCCAGCAGTGACTCAACGTGGTACATGAGGAATGAGCAGTTCTTC
CASSDSTWYMRNEQFF
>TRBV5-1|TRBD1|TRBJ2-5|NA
TGCGCCAGCAGTGCAGGGGGCGTCGAGACCCAGTACTTC
CASSAGGVETQYF
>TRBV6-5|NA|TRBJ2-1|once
TGTGCCAGCATCTCCAGGGAGGATGAGCAGTTCTTC
CASISREDEQFF
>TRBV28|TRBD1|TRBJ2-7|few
TGTGCCAGCAGTTTTGAAAGGGACAGGGGTTACGAGCAGTACTTC
CASSFERDRGYEQYF
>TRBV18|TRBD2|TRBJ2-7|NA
TGTGCCAGCTCGGGACTAGCGGGAGCCGAGCAGTACTTC
CASSGLAGAEQYF
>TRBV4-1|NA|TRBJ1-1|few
TGCGCCAGCAGCCAAGAGCGGAGACACACTGAAGCTTTCTTT
CASSQERRHTEAFF
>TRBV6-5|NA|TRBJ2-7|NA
TGTGCCAGCAGCGGGAGAAAGGGATACGAGCAGTACTTC
CASSGRKGYEQYF
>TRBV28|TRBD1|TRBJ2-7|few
TGTGCCAGCAGTCCCCCGGGACAGGGGGTAGGGTCGAGTCAGTACTTC
CASSPPGQGVGSSQYF
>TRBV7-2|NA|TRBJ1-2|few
TGTGCCAGCAGCCCCGATACAGGGAACTATGGCTACACCTTC
CASSPDTGNYGYTF
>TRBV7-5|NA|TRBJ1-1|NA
TGCGCCAGAAGCTTAAAGTACAGCCGAATGAACACTGAAGCTTTCTTT
CARSLKYSRMNTEAFF
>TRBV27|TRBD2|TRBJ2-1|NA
TGTGCCAGCAGCCGCACTAGCGTTAGCTCCTACAATGAGCAGTTCTTC
CASSRTSVSSYNEQFF
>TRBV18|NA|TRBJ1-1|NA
TGTGCCAGCTCACCAGGGAGGAATGAAGCTTTCTTT
CASSPGRNEAFF
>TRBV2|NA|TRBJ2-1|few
TGTGCCAGCCAGGGCAGTTACAATGAGCAGTTCTTC
CASQGSYNEQFF
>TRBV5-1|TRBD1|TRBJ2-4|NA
TGCGCCAGCAGCTTTTTCGGACAGGGTGACGACATTCAGTACTTC
CASSFFGQGDDIQYF
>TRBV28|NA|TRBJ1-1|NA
TGTGCCAGCAGTCCCTGGGCCGTCAAGGCTGACACTGAAGCTTTCTTT
CASSPWAVKADTEAFF
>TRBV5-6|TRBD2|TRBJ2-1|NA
TGTGCCAGCAGCTTGGGACTAGCGGCCTACAATGAGCAGTTCTTC
CASSLGLAAYNEQFF